These 5 T cell receptor beta chains were sequenced from one sample in a study of T cell repertoires in cytomegalovirus infection. Their antigens are not known. TCRdb fed the reads into MiXCR, producing one record per CDR3 protein. The sample records roughly 120,000 distinct CDR3 sequences, 10% being singletons. Sequencing used PBMCs, sequenced either directly or after in vitro stimulation (not recorded which). Receptors originate from a human donor in good health (CMV status not recorded). Some clones in this sample may be carry-over from other donors' samples.

This clonotype has a count of ten or more. The chain has TRBV7-3 and TRBJ1-1; no definite D call. This CDR3 is 13 amino acids long. Germline CDR1 SGHTA, CDR2 FQGTGA. The V end lost 5 bases, the J end lost 1 base, and 8 bases lay between the germline ends. CDR3 region: CASSTRQNTEAFF. CDR3 nucleotide sequence: TGTGCCAGCAGCACAAGACAGAACACTGAAGCTTTCTTT. Variable domain in full (rest from reference TRBV7-3 and TRBJ1-1): GAGVSQTPSNKVTEKGKYVELRCDPISGHTALYWYRQSLGQGPEFLIYFQGTGAADDSGLPNDRFFAVRPEGSVSTLKIQRTERGDSAVYLCASSTRQNTEAFFGQGTRLTVV.

This clonotype was seen repeatedly, ten times or more. The genes are TRBV7-2 and TRBJ1-6, with a tentative D call TRBD1 (5 bases). Deletions cut 6 bases from V and 7 bases from J, with 16 bases between. CDR1 and CDR2 (germline): SGHTA, FQGNSA. CDR3 length: 15 amino acids. CDR3 residues: CASRLQGLGNSPLHF. CDR3 nucleotide sequence: TGTGCCAGCAGGCTCCAGGGTTTGGGGAATTCACCCCTCCACTTT.

The gene calls are TRBV20-1 and TRBJ2-3; the D is unclear. CDR3 size: 10 residues. V was pared by 8 bases and J by 6 bases, with 9 bases between. Germline V CDR1 and CDR2: DFQATT, SNEGSKA (reference sequence). CDR3 amino acids: CSCRRDTQYF. Here the CDR3 DNA reads TGCAGTTGTCGACGGGATACGCAGTATTTT.

V and J are TRBV4-1 and TRBJ2-6, with TRBD1 as a possible D gene (5 bases). The germline gives CDR1 MGHRA, CDR2 YSYEKL. The CDR3 extends over 17 amino acids. Trimming took 0 bases from V and 2 from J, leaving 11 bases between them. CDR3 amino acids: CASSQERAGTGANVLTF. In nucleotides, the CDR3 is TGCGCCAGCAGCCAAGAACGGGCAGGGACTGGGGCCAACGTCCTGACTTTC.

This clonotype appeared many times. This chain joins TRBV7-2 and TRBJ1-1; a possible D gene is TRBD1 (5 bases). The CDR3 consists of 13 residues. Looked up from germline, CDR1 is SGHTA and CDR2 is FQGNSA. V lost 5 bases, J lost 1 base, and 8 bases lay in between. For the CDR3, the DNA is TGTGCCAGCAGCCGGACAACGAACACTGAAGCTTTCTTT. Amino acid sequence: CASSRTTNTEAFF.